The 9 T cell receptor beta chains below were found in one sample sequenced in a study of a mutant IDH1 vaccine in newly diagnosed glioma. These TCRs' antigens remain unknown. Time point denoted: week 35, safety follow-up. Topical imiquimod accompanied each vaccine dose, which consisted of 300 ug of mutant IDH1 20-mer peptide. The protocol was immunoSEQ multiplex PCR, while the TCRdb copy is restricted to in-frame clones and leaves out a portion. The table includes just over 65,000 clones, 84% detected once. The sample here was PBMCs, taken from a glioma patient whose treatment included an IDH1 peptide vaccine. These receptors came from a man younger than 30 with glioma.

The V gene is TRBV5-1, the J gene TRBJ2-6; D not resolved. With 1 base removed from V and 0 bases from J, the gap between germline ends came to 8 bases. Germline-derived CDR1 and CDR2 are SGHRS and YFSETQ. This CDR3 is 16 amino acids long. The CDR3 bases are TGCGCCAGCAGCTTGTCAATAGTCTCTGGGGCCAACGTCCTGACTTTC. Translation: CASSLSIVSGANVLTF. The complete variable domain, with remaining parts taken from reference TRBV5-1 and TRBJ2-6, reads KAGVTQTPRYLIKTRGQQVTLSCSPISGHRSVSWYQQTPGQGLQFLFEYFSETQRNKGNFPGRFSGRQFSNSRSEMNVSTLELGDSALYLCASSLSIVSGANVLTFGAGSRLTVL.

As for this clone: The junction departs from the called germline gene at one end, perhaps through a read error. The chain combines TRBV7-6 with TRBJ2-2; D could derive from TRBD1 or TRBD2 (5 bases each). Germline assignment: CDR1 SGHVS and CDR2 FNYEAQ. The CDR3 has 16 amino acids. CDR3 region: CASSLGGTYRTEELFF. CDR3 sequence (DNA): TGTGCCAGCAGCTTAGGGGGGACCTATCGCACCGAGGAGCTGTTTTTT.

The DNA of the CDR3 is TGTGCCAGCAGTTGGCCGGGGGCGGGGCTTCGGGAGCAGTACTTC. It encodes CASSWPGAGLREQYF. The chain recombines TRBV27 with TRBJ2-7; D may be TRBD1 or TRBD2 (6 bases each). The ends were cut back, 4 bases at V and 7 bases at J, with 20 bases in the middle. The CDR3 extends over 15 amino acids. CDR1 MNHEY and CDR2 SMNVEV come from the germline V gene (reference sequence).

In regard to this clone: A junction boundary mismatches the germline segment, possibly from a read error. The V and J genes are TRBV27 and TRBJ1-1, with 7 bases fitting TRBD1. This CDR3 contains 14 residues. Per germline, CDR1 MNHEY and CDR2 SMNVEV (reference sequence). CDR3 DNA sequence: TGTGCCAGCAGTCTATCAGGGGGGAACACTGAAGCTTTCTTT. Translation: CASSLSGGNTEAFF.

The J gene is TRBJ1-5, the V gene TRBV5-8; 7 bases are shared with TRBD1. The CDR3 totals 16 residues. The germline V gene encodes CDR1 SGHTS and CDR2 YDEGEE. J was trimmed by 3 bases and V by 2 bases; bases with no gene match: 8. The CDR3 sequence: CASSFPDRAINQPQHF. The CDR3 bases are TGTGCCAGCAGCTTTCCCGACAGGGCTATCAATCAGCCCCAGCATTTT.

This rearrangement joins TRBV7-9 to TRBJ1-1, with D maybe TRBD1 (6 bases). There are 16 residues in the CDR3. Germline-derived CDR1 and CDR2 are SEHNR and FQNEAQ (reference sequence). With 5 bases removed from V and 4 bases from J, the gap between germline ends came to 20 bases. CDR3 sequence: CASSPESGGPGTEAFF. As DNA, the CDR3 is TGTGCCAGCAGCCCGGAGAGTGGGGGGCCAGGCACTGAAGCTTTCTTT.

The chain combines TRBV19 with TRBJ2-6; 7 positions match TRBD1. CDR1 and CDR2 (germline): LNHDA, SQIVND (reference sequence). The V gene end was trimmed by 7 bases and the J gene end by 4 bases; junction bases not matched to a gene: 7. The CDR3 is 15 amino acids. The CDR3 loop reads CASNDRASGANVLTF. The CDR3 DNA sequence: TGTGCCAGTAATGACAGGGCCTCCGGGGCCAACGTCCTGACTTTC. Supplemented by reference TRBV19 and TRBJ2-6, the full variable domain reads DGGITQSPKYLFRKEGQNVTLSCEQNLNHDAMYWYRQDPGQGLRLIYYSQIVNDFQKGDIAEGYSVSREKKESFPLTVTSAQKNPTAFYLCASNDRASGANVLTFGAGSRLTVL.

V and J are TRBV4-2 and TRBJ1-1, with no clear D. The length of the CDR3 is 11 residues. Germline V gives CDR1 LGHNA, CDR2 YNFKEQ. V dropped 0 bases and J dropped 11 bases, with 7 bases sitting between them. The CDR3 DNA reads TGTGCCAGCAGCCAAGATCTACGGGCTTTCTTT. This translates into CASSQDLRAFF.

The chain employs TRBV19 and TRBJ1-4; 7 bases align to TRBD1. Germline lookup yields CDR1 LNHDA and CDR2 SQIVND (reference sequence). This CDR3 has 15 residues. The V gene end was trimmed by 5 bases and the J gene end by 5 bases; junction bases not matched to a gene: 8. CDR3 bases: TGTGCCAGTAGTGCACGGACAGGACCAAATGAAAAACTGTTTTTT. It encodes CASSARTGPNEKLFF.